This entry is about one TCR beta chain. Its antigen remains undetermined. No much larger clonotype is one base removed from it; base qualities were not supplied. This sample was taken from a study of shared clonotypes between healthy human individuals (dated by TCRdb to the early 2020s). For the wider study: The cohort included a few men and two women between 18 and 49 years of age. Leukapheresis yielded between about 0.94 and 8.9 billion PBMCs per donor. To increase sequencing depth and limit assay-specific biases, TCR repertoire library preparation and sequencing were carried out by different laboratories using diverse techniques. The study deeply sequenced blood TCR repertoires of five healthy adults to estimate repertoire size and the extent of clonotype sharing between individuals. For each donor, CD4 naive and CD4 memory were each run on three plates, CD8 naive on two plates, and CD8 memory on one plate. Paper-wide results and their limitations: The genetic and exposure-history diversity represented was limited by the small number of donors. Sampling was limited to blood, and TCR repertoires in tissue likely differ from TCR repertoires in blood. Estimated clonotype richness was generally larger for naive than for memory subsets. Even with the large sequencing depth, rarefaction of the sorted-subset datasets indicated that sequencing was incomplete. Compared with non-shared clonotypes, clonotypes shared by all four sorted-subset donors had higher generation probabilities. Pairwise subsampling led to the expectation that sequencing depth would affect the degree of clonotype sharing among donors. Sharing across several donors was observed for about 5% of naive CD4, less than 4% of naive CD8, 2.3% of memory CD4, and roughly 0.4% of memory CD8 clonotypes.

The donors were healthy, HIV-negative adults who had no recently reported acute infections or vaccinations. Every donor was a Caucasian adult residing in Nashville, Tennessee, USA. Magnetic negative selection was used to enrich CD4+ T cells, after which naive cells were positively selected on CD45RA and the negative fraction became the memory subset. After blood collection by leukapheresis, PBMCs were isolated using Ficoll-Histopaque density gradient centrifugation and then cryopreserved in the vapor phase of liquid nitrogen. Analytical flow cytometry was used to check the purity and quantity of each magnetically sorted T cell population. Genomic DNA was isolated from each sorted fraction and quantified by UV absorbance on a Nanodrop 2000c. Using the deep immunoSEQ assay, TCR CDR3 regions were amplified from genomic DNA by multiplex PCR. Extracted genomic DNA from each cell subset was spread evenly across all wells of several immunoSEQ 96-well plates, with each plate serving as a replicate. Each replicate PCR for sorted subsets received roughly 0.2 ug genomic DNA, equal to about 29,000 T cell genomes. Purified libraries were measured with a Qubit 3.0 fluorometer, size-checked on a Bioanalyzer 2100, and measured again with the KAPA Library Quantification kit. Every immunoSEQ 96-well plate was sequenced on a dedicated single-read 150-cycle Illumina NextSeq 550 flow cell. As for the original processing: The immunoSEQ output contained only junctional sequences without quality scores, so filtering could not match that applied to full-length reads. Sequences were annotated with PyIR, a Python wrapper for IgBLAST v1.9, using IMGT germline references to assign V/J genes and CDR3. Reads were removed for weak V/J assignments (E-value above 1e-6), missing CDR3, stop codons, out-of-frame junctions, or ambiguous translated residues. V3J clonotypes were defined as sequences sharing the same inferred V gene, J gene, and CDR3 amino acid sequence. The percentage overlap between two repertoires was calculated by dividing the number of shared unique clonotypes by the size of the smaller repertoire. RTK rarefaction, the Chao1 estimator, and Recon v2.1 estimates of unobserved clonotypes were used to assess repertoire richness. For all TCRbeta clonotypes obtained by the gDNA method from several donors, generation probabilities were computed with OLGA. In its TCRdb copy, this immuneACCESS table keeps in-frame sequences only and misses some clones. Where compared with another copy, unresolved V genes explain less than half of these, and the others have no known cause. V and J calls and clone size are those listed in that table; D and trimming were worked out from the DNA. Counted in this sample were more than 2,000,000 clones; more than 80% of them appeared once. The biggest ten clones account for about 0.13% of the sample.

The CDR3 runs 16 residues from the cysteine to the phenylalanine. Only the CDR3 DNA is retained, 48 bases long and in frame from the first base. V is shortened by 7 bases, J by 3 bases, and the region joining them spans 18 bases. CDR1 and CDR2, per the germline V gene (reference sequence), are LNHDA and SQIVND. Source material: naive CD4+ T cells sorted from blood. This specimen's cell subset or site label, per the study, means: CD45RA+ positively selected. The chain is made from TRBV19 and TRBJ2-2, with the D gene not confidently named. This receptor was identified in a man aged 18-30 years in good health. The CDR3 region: CASKASLASDTGELFF. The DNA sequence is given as TGTGCCAGTAAAGCGTCACTGGCCAGTGACACCGGGGAGCTGTTTTTT.